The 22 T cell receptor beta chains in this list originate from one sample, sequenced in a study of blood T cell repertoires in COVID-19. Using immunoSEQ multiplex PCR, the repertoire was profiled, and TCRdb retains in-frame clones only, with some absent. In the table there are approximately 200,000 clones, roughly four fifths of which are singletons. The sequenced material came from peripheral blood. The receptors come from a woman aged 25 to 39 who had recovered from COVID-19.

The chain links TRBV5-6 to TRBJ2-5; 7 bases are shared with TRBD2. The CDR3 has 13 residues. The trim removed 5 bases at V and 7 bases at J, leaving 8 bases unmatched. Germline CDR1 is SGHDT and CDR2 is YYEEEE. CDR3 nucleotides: TGTGCCAGCAGGAAGCGGGATACGGGGACCCAGTACTTC. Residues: CASRKRDTGTQYF.

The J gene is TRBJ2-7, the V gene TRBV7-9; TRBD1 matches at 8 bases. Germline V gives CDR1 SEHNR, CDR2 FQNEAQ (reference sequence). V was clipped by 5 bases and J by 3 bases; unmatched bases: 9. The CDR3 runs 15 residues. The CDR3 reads CASSPSGTGNYEQYF. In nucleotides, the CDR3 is TGTGCCAGCAGCCCATCCGGGACAGGCAACTACGAGCAGTACTTC.

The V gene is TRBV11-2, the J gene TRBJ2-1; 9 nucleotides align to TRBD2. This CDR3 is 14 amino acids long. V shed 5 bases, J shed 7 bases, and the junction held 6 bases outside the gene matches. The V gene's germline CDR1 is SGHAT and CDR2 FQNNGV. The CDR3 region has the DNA TGTGCCAGCAGCATTAGCGGGAGTTCGAATGAGCAGTTCTTC. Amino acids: CASSISGSSNEQFF.

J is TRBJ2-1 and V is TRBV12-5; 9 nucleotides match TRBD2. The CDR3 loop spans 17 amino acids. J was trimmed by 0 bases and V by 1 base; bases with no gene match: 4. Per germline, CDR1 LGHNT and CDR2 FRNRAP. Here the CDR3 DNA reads TGTGCTAGTGGTTTGGGGGGAGCGGGAGGCTCCTACAATGAGCAGTTCTTC. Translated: CASGLGGAGGSYNEQFF.

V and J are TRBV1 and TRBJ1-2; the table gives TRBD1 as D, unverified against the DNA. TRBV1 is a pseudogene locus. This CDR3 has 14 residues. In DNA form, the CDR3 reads TGCACCAGCAGCCATCTGGGACAGGGCCATGGCTACACCTTC. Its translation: CTSSHLGQGHGYTF.

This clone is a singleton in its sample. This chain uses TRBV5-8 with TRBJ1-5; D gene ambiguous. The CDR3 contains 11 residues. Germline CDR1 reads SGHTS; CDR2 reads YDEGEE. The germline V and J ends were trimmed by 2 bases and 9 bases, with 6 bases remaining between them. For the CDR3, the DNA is TGTGCCAGCAGCTTTCGAGGGCCCCAGCATTTT. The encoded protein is CASSFRGPQHF.

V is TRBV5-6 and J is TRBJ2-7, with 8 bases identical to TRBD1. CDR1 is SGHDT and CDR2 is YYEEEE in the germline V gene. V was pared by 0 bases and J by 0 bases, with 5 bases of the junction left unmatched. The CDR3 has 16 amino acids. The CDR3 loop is CASSLGDRGLSYEQYF. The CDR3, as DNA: TGTGCCAGCAGCTTGGGTGACAGGGGCCTCTCCTACGAGCAGTACTTC.

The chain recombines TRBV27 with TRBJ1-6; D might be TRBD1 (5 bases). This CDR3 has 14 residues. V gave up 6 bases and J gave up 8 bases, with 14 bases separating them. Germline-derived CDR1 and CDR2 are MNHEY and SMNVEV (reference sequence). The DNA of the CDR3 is TGTGCCAGCAGCGACCGACAGCCTGATTCACCCCTCCACTTT. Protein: CASSDRQPDSPLHF.

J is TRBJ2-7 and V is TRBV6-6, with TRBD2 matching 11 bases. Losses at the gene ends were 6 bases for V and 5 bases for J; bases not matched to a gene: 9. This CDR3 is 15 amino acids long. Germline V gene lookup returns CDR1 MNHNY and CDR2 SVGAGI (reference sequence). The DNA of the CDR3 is TGTGCCAGCAGATCCGAGGTAGCGGGAGGGGACGAGCAGTACTTC. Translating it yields CASRSEVAGGDEQYF.

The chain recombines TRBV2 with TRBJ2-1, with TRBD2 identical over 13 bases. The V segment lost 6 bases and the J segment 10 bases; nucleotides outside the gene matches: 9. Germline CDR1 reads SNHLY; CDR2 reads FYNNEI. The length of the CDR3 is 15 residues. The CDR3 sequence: CASRDGLAGVREQFF. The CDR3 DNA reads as TGTGCCAGCAGGGACGGACTAGCGGGAGTACGGGAGCAGTTCTTC.

The CDR3 is CASSRHSSYNEQFF. For the CDR3, the DNA is TGTGCCAGCAGTCGACATTCCTCCTACAATGAGCAGTTCTTC. The V gene is TRBV28, the J gene TRBJ2-1; D ambiguous. V was pared by 5 bases and J by 0 bases, with 8 bases between. The germline gives CDR1 MDHEN, CDR2 SYDVKM. This CDR3 comprises 14 residues. The complete variable domain, with remaining parts taken from reference TRBV28 and TRBJ2-1, reads DVKVTQSSRYLVKRTGEKVFLECVQDMDHENMFWYRQDPGLGLRLIYFSYDVKMKEKGDIPEGYSVSREKKERFSLILESASTNQTSMYLCASSRHSSYNEQFFGPGTRLTVL.

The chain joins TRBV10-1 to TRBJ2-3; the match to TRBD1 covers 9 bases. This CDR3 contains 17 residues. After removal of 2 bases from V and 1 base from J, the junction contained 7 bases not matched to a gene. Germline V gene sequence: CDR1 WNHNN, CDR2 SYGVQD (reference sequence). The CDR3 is CASSEPRTGEGTDTQYF. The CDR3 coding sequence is TGCGCCAGCAGTGAGCCGAGGACAGGGGAGGGCACAGATACGCAGTATTTT.

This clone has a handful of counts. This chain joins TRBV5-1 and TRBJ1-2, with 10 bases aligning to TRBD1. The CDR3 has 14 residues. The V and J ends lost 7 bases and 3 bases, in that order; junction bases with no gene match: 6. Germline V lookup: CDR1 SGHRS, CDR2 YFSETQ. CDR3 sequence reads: CASRETGGYYGYTF. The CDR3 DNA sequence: TGCGCCAGCCGCGAGACAGGGGGCTACTATGGCTACACCTTC.

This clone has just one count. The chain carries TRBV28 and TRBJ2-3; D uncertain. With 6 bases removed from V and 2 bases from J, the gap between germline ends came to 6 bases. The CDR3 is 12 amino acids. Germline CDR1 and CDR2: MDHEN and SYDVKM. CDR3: CASSTATDTQYF. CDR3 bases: TGTGCCAGCAGCACAGCCACAGATACGCAGTATTTT.

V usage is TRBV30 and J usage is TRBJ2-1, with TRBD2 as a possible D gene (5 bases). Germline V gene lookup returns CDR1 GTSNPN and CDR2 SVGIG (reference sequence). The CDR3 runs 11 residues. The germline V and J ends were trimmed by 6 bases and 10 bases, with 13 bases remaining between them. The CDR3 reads CACQVTGEQFF. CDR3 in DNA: TGTGCCTGTCAAGTTACGGGAGAGCAGTTCTTC. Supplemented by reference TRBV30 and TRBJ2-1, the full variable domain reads SQTIHQWPATLVQPVGSPLSLECTVEGTSNPNLYWYRQAAGRGLQLLFYSVGIGQISSEVPQNLSASRPQDRQFILSSKKLLLSDSGFYLCACQVTGEQFFGPGTRLTVL.

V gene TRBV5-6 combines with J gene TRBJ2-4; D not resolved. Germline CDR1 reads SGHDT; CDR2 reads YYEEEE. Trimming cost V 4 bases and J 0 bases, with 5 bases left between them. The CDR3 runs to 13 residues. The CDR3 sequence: CASSPLAKNIQYF. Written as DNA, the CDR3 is TGTGCCAGCAGCCCTCTAGCCAAAAACATTCAGTACTTC.

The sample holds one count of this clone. The CDR3 DNA follows: TGTGCCAGCAGTGGAGACAATGAGCAGTTCTTC. This codes for CASSGDNEQFF. The rearrangement joins TRBV2 to TRBJ2-1; D is undetermined. The CDR3 length is 11 residues. Germline V gene lookup returns CDR1 SNHLY and CDR2 FYNNEI. V dropped 4 bases and J dropped 5 bases, with 3 bases sitting between them.

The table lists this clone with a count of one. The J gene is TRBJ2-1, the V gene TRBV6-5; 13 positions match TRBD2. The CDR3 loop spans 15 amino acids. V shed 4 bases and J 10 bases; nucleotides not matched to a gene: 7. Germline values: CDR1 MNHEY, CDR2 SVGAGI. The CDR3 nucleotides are TGTGCCAGCAGTTTCGGGACTAGCGGGATTGCGGAGCAGTTCTTC. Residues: CASSFGTSGIAEQFF.

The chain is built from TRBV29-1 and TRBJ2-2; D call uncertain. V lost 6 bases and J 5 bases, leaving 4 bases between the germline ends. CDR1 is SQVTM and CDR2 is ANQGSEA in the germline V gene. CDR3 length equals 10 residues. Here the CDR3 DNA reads TGCAGCGTCTCTACCGGGGAGCTGTTTTTT. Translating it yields CSVSTGELFF.

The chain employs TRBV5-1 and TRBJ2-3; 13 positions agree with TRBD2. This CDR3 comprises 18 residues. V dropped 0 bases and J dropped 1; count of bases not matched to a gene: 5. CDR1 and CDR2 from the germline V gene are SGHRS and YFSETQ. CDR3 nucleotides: TGCGCCAGCAGCTTGGAAACTAGCGGGAGGGCCGGCACAGATACGCAGTATTTT. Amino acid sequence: CASSLETSGRAGTDTQYF.

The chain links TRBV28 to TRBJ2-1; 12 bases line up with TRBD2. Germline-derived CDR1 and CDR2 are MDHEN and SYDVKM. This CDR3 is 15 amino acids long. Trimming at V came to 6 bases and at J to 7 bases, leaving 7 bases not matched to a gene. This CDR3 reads CASSTTSGSRNEQFF. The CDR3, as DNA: TGTGCCAGCAGCACGACTAGCGGGAGTAGGAATGAGCAGTTCTTC. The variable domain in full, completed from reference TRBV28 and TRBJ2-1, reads DVKVTQSSRYLVKRTGEKVFLECVQDMDHENMFWYRQDPGLGLRLIYFSYDVKMKEKGDIPEGYSVSREKKERFSLILESASTNQTSMYLCASSTTSGSRNEQFFGPGTRLTVL.

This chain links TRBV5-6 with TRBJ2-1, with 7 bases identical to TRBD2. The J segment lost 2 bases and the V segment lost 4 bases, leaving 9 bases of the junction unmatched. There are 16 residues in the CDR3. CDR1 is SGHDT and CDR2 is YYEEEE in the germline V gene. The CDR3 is CASSLVGTNAYNEQFF. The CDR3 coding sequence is TGTGCCAGCAGCCTCGTCGGGACTAATGCCTACAATGAGCAGTTCTTC.